This T cell receptor (beta chain) was captured by sequencing in a study of cytomegalovirus exposure and HLA in healthy donors. In the study overall: Out of approximately 170 million T cells, an earlier analysis found more than 95 million unique TCR beta sequences in total.

The PCR made use of 60 Vbeta and 13 Jbeta primers. The method was immunoSEQ multiplex PCR; TCRdb's version includes in-frame clones alone and lacks a portion of them. This table has about 190,000 clones, approximately 70% appearing once. As concerns this clone: No antigen is known for it.

CDR1 and CDR2 (germline): MNHEY, SVGAGI. Trimming shortened V by 4 bases and J by 11 bases, and 14 bases separated the two germline ends. This CDR3 spans 12 amino acids. General study findings and limits: The study listed approximately 160 cytomegalovirus-associated TCR beta chains. Specific recognition of CMV antigens was confirmed in vitro for a few chains (all CMV-associated).

Source material: PBMCs. The rearrangement joins TRBV6-5 to TRBJ2-5; D possibly corresponds to TRBD2 (5 bases). The TCR sequence derives from a woman aged 25 to 39 in good health and CMV-seropositive. The CDR3 is CASSSGRERQYF. In nucleotides, the CDR3 is TGTGCCAGCAGTTCAGGAAGGGAGCGTCAGTACTTC.